This TCR beta chain was sequenced in a study of technical replicates of blood from a handful of donors. Germline values: CDR1 MNHEY, CDR2 SVGAGI. The V end lost 7 bases, the J end lost 7 bases, and 20 bases lay between the germline ends. The CDR3 covers 14 residues. This table comes from immunoSEQ multiplex PCR, and its TCRdb copy is limited to in-frame clones, with some not included. The sample has over 55,000 clones, more than 85% seen once; the top ten hold approximately 5%. The V and J genes are TRBV6-5 and TRBJ2-7; D is possibly TRBD2 (6 bases). The receptor's source is a human donor in good health. Some clones in this sample may be carry-over from other donors' samples. The sequenced sample was PBMCs. The chain's CDR3 is CASTQDGSAGEQYF. CDR3 coding DNA: TGTGCCAGCACCCAAGATGGGTCCGCGGGGGAGCAGTACTTC.